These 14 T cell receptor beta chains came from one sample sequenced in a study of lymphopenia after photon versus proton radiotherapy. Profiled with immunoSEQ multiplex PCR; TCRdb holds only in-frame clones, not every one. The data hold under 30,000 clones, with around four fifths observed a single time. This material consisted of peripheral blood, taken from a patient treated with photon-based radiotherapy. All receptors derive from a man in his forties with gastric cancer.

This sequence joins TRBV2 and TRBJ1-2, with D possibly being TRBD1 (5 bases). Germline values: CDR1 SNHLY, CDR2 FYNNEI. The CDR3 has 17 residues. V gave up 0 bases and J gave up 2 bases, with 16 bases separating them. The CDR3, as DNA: TGTGCCAGCAGTGAAGCGCTAGGGCAGGGAGTGAACTATGGCTACACCTTC. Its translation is CASSEALGQGVNYGYTF.

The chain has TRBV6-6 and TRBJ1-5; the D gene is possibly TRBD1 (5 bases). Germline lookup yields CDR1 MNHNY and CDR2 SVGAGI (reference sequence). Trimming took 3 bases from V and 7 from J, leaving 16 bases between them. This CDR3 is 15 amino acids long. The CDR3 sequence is CASSYSSGPGQPQHF. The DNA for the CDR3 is TGTGCCAGCAGTTATTCGTCAGGGCCTGGCCAGCCCCAGCATTTT.

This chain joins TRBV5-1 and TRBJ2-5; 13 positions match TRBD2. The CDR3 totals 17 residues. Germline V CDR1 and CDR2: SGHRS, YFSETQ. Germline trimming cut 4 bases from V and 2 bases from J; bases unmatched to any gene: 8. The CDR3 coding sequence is TGCGCCAGCAGCCCGGGGACTAGCGGGAATACACAAGAGACCCAGTACTTC. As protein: CASSPGTSGNTQETQYF.

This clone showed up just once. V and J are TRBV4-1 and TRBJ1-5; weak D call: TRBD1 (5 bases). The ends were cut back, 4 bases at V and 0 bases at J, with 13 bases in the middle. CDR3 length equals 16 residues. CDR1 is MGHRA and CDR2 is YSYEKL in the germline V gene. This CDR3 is CASSRGQVNSNQPQHF. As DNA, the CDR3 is TGCGCCAGCAGCCGGGGCCAGGTTAATAGCAATCAGCCCCAGCATTTT.

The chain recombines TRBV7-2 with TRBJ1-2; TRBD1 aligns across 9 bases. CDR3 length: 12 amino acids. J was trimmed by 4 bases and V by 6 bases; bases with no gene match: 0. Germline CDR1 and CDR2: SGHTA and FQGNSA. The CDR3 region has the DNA TGTGCCAGCAGGGACAGGGGCTATGGCTACACCTTC. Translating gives CASRDRGYGYTF. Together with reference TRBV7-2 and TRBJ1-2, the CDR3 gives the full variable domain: GAGVSQSPSNKVTEKGKDVELRCDPISGHTALYWYRQSLGQGLEFLIYFQGNSAPDKSGLPSDRFSAERTGGSVSTLTIQRTQQEDSAVYLCASRDRGYGYTFGSGTRLTVV.

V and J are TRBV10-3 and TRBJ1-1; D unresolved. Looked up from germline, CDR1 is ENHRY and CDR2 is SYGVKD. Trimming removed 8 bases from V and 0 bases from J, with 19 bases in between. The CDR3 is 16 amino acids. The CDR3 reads CAISQDGSSLNTEAFF. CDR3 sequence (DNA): TGTGCCATCTCTCAAGATGGCAGCTCGCTGAACACTGAAGCTTTCTTT.

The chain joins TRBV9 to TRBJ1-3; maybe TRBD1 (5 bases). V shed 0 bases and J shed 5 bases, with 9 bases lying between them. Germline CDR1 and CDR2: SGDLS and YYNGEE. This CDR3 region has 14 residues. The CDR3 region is CASSVDDSRNTIYF. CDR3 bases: TGTGCCAGCAGCGTAGATGACAGCAGAAACACCATATATTTT.

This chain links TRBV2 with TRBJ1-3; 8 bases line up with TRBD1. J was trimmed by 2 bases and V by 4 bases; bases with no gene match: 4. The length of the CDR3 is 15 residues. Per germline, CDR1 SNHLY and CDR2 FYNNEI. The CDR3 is CASSVTGGAGNTIYF. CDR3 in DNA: TGTGCCAGCAGTGTCACAGGGGGGGCTGGAAACACCATATATTTT.

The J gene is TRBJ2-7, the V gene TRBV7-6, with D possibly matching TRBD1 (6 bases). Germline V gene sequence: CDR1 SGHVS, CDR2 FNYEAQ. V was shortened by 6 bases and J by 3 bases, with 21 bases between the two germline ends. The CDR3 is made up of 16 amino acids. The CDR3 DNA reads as TGTGCCAGCAGTCTGCAACAGGGCGCTCCTTTCTACGAGCAGTACTTC. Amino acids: CASSLQQGAPFYEQYF.

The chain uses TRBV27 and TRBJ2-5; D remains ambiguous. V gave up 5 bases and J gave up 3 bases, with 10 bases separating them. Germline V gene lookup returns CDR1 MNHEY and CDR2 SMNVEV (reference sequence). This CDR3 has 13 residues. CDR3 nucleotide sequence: TGTGCCAGCAGTATACTAAGGGAAGAGACCCAGTACTTC. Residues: CASSILREETQYF.

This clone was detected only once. Here the CDR3 DNA reads TGTGCCAGCACCAGCGCGCACGGGACAGCCAAAAACATTCAGTACTTC. Amino acids: CASTSAHGTAKNIQYF. The chain combines TRBV2 with TRBJ2-4; possibly TRBD1 or TRBD2 for D (5 bases each). V was cut by 7 bases and J by 0 bases, with 16 bases left in between. Germline V gives CDR1 SNHLY, CDR2 FYNNEI. CDR3 size: 16 residues. Filled out from reference TRBV2 and TRBJ2-4, the complete variable domain reads EPEVTQTPSHQVTQMGQEVILRCVPISNHLYFYWYRQILGQKVEFLVSFYNNEISEKSEIFDDQFSVERPDGSNFTLKIRSTKLEDSAMYFCASTSAHGTAKNIQYFGAGTRLSVL.

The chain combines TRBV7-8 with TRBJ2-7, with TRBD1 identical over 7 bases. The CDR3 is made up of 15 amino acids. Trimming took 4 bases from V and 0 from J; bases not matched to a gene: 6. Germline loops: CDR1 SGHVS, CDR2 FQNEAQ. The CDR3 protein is CASSSIQGFSYEQYF. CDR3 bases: TGTGCCAGCAGCTCAATACAGGGGTTCTCCTACGAGCAGTACTTC. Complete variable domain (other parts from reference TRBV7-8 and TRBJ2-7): GAGVSQSPRYKVAKRGQDVALRCDPISGHVSLFWYQQALGQGPEFLTYFQNEAQLDKSGLPSDRFFAERPEGSVSTLKIQRTQQEDSAVYLCASSSIQGFSYEQYFGPGTRLTVT.

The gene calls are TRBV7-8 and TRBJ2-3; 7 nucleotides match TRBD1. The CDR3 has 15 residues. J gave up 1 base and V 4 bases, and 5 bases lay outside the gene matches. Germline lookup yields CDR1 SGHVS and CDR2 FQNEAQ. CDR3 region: CASSSVGQGTDTQYF. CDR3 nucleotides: TGTGCCAGCAGCTCCGTCGGACAGGGCACAGATACGCAGTATTTT.

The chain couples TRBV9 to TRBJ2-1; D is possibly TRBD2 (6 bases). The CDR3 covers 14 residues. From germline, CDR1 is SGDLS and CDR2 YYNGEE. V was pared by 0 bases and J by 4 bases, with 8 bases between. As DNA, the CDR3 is TGTGCCAGCAGCGTAGAGGAGGGGTACAATGAGCAGTTCTTC. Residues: CASSVEEGYNEQFF.